The 21 T cell receptor beta chains below were found in one sample sequenced in a study of shared clonotypes between healthy human individuals. Only CD45RO-negative cells positively selected for CCR7 counted as naive CD8 cells, so terminally differentiated effector memory CD45RA+ cells were excluded. The assay was immunoSEQ multiplex PCR, and TCRdb's table has in-frame clones only and misses some. The sample holds about 2.2 million clones; just over 90% are singletons and the top ten take around 1.7%. The sequencing sample was made of naive CD8+ T cells from PBMCs. The receptors were sampled from a man aged 18 to 29 in good health. Some clones in this sample may be carry-over from other donors' samples.

This sequence joins TRBV21-1 and TRBJ2-5; the table's D call, TRBD1, has no DNA check behind it. TRBV21-1 is annotated as a pseudogene. The CDR3 runs 16 residues. As DNA, the CDR3 is TGTGCCAGCAGCAACGAGGACAGGGGGCCGGGAGAGACCCAGTACTTC. The encoded protein is CASSNEDRGPGETQYF.

The chain carries TRBV19 and TRBJ1-2; 9 bases agree with TRBD1. J was trimmed by 8 bases and V by 3 bases; bases with no gene match: 4. The CDR3 covers 13 residues. Germline V gives CDR1 LNHDA, CDR2 SQIVND (reference sequence). The CDR3 DNA follows: TGTGCCAGTAGTATTTGGGACAGGGCAGGCTACACCTTC. It translates to CASSIWDRAGYTF.

The chain has TRBV28 and TRBJ2-1; no clear D. Germline lookup yields CDR1 MDHEN and CDR2 SYDVKM. Trimming left V 3 bases short and J 2 bases short, with 5 bases between. The CDR3 is 13 residues long. Here the CDR3 reads CASSLTPYNEQFF. The CDR3 nucleotides are TGTGCCAGCAGTTTGACTCCCTACAATGAGCAGTTCTTC.

The chain employs TRBV4-3 and TRBJ2-1, with TRBD2 as a possible D gene (7 bases). Trimming took 4 bases from V and 3 from J, leaving 13 bases between them. This CDR3 comprises 15 residues. The germline CDR1 and CDR2 sequences are LGHNA and YSLEER. In nucleotides, the CDR3 is TGCGCCAGCAGCCCCCTAGGGGGGGACTACAATGAGCAGTTCTTC. This codes for CASSPLGGDYNEQFF.

The chain is built from TRBV18 and TRBJ1-5; the D is unclear. CDR3 length equals 17 residues. V was cut by 2 bases and J by 2 bases, with 16 bases left in between. Germline values: CDR1 KGHSH, CDR2 LQKENI. In nucleotides, the CDR3 is TGTGCCAGCTCACCATATGGCCGGGAGATTGGCAATCAGCCCCAGCATTTT. Amino acids: CASSPYGREIGNQPQHF.

This sequence joins TRBV29-1 and TRBJ2-7, with D unclear. V lost 4 bases and J lost 6, with 4 bases in between. Germline V gene sequence: CDR1 SQVTM, CDR2 ANQGSEA. The CDR3 loop spans 9 amino acids. The CDR3 nucleotides read TGCAGCGTTGCTTGCGAGCAGTACTTC. It yields the protein CSVACEQYF.

This rearrangement joins TRBV4-2 to TRBJ1-3; D unresolved. Germline loops: CDR1 LGHNA, CDR2 YNFKEQ. The CDR3 totals 16 residues. V gave up 1 base and J gave up 3 bases, with 13 bases separating them. The CDR3: CASSQVTADLGNTIYF. CDR3 bases: TGTGCCAGCAGCCAAGTAACGGCAGACCTTGGAAACACCATATATTTT.

The CDR3 DNA is TGTGCCAGCAGAGAAGGGACTAGCGGTGGCTACGAGCAGTACTTC. As protein: CASREGTSGGYEQYF. The chain is built from TRBV6-6 and TRBJ2-7, with 11 positions matching TRBD2. Germline values: CDR1 MNHNY, CDR2 SVGAGI (reference sequence). This CDR3 comprises 15 residues. The junction had 7 bases not matched to a gene; V was cut back by 6 bases and J by 3 bases.

The chain uses TRBV4-1 and TRBJ2-7, with 11 positions matching TRBD2. V was clipped by 2 bases and J by 4 bases; unmatched bases: 13. The germline CDR1 and CDR2 sequences are MGHRA and YSYEKL. The CDR3 consists of 18 residues. CDR3 region: CASSQRPAHSGGEYEQYF. CDR3 in DNA: TGCGCCAGCAGCCAAAGACCCGCCCATAGCGGGGGGGAATACGAGCAGTACTTC.

The chain uses TRBV11-3 and TRBJ2-7; D gene ambiguous. The V end lost 5 bases, the J end lost 3 bases, and 11 bases lay between the germline ends. The germline CDR1 and CDR2 sequences are SGHNT and YENEEA. The CDR3 is 13 amino acids. The CDR3 DNA is TGTGCCAGCAGCCCAAAACGAGGCTACGAGCAGTACTTC. As protein: CASSPKRGYEQYF. Filled out from reference TRBV11-3 and TRBJ2-7, the complete variable domain reads EAGVVQSPRYKIIEKKQPVAFWCNPISGHNTLYWYLQNLGQGPELLIRYENEEAVDDSQLPKDRFSAERLKGVDSTLKIQPAELGDSAVYLCASSPKRGYEQYFGPGTRLTVT.

The count of this clone is one. The rearrangement joins TRBV4-1 to TRBJ2-7; TRBD2 might be the D (6 bases). Germline CDR1 reads MGHRA; CDR2 reads YSYEKL. V was clipped by 3 bases and J by 0 bases, with 15 bases between them. The CDR3 is 16 amino acids. Written as DNA, the CDR3 is TGCGCCAGCAGCCACCGTAGCGGAGGGAGCTCCTACGAGCAGTACTTC. It specifies CASSHRSGGSSYEQYF.

This clone came up a few times. CDR3 sequence: CASSYGAQVGELFF. As DNA, the CDR3 is TGTGCCAGCAGTTATGGGGCGCAGGTCGGGGAGCTGTTTTTT. The chain couples TRBV6-6 to TRBJ2-2, with D maybe TRBD1 (5 bases). V lost 3 bases, J lost 7 bases, and 12 bases lay in between. This CDR3 is 14 amino acids long. Germline V CDR1 and CDR2: MNHNY, SVGAGI (reference sequence).

This chain joins TRBV6-6 and TRBJ1-1, with TRBD1 matching over 7 bases. Germline CDR1 is MNHNY and CDR2 is SVGAGI (reference sequence). The length of the CDR3 is 14 residues. J was trimmed by 4 bases and V by 4 bases; bases with no gene match: 6. CDR3 bases: TGTGCCAGCAGTTTAGGACAGGCCAGCACTGAAGCTTTCTTT. This encodes CASSLGQASTEAFF.

The chain uses TRBV5-1 and TRBJ1-2, with D hard to call. The CDR3 is 13 residues long. CDR1 and CDR2 (germline): SGHRS, YFSETQ. Trimming removed 6 bases at V and 0 bases at J, with 9 bases between. CDR3 sequence (DNA): TGCGCCAGCACTGACGGGGCTAACTATGGCTACACCTTC. This encodes CASTDGANYGYTF.

CDR3 coding DNA: TGTGCCAGCAGCCTACCATCCACTAGCGGGAGAATCAATGAGCAGTTCTTC. It yields the protein CASSLPSTSGRINEQFF. This rearrangement joins TRBV27 to TRBJ2-1, with TRBD2 identical over 11 bases. The CDR3 loop spans 17 amino acids. Trimming took 6 bases from V and 6 from J; bases not matched to a gene: 13. CDR1 and CDR2 (germline): MNHEY, SMNVEV (reference sequence).

The chain combines TRBV15 with TRBJ2-7; TRBD1 aligns across 9 bases. Unmatched junction bases numbered 6, after V lost 9 bases and J lost 6 bases. Germline V lookup: CDR1 LNHNV, CDR2 YYDKDF (reference sequence). The length of the CDR3 is 12 residues. CDR3 DNA sequence: TGTGCCACAAGGGGACAGGGACCCGAGCAGTACTTC. It translates to CATRGQGPEQYF.

CDR3 in DNA: TGTGCCAGTAGGGACGGAGGTTACGAGCAGTACTTC. As protein: CASRDGGYEQYF. The gene calls are TRBV5-6 and TRBJ2-7; D tentatively reads TRBD1 or TRBD2 (5 bases each). Germline-derived CDR1 and CDR2 are SGHDT and YYEEEE. There are 12 residues in the CDR3. Trimming removed 8 bases from V and 4 bases from J, with 13 bases in between.

As for this clone: Other DNA sequences in the sample encode the same CDR3. The chain has TRBV27 and TRBJ2-3; the match to TRBD2 covers 7 bases. CDR3 length: 14 amino acids. Germline values: CDR1 MNHEY, CDR2 SMNVEV (reference sequence). Trimming removed 2 bases from V and 5 bases from J; junction bases left unmatched: 4. Here the CDR3 DNA reads TGTGCCAGCAGTTTAGTGGGAGGGCGAGATACGCAGTATTTT. It encodes CASSLVGGRDTQYF.

The chain combines TRBV11-2 with TRBJ2-7; unclear D gene. Germline loops: CDR1 SGHAT, CDR2 FQNNGV. This CDR3 is 14 amino acids long. V lost 5 bases, J lost 2 bases, and 13 bases lay in between. CDR3 amino acids: CASSPRTFTYEQYF. In DNA form, the CDR3 reads TGTGCCAGCAGCCCACGGACGTTCACCTACGAGCAGTACTTC.

The CDR3 DNA reads as TGTGCCAGTAGTACCCGGGGCCTTAGCTACGAGCAGTACTTC. Residues: CASSTRGLSYEQYF. The rearrangement uses TRBV19 and TRBJ2-7; tentatively, D is TRBD1 or TRBD2 (5 bases each). Trimming left V 4 bases short and J 3 bases short, with 13 bases between. There are 14 residues in the CDR3. Germline CDR1 and CDR2: LNHDA and SQIVND (reference sequence).

CDR3 DNA sequence: TGTGCCAGTAGTGACGCAGGGTTCTCCTACGAGCAGTACTTC. Protein product: CASSDAGFSYEQYF. The J gene is TRBJ2-7, the V gene TRBV19; TRBD1 is a possible D gene (5 bases). The CDR3 runs 14 residues. Germline V gene sequence: CDR1 LNHDA, CDR2 SQIVND (reference sequence). Trimming took 5 bases from V and 0 from J, leaving 11 bases between them.